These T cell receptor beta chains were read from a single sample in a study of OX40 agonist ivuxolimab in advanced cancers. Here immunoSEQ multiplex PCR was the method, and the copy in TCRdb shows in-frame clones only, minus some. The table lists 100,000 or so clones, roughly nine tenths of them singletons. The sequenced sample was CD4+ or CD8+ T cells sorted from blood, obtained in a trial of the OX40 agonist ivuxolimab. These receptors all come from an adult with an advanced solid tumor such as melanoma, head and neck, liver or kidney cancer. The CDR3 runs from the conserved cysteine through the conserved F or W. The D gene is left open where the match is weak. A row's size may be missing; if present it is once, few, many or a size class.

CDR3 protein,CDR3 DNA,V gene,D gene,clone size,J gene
CASSLSPGTGTLEQYF,TGCGCCAGCAGCCTCTCTCCCGGGACAGGGACCCTGGAGCAGTACTTC,TRBV4-1,TRBD1,.,TRBJ2-5
CASNRGLTSNQPQHF,TGTGCCAGTAACAGGGGGCTGACGAGCAATCAGCCCCAGCATTTT,TRBV19,TRBD1,once,TRBJ1-5
CASKEGSLGGEQFF,TGTGCCAGCAAGGAAGGATCCCTAGGGGGGGAGCAGTTCTTC,TRBV6-4,.,.,TRBJ2-1
CASSLVSGGNYGYTF,TGCGCCAGCAGCTTGGTATCGGGGGGGAACTATGGCTACACCTTC,TRBV5-1,.,.,TRBJ1-2
CASSGENSYEQYF,TGCGCCAGCAGCGGAGAGAACTCCTACGAGCAGTACTTC,TRBV5-1,.,.,TRBJ2-7
CASSSTDQGKQYF,TGTGCCAGTAGTTCCACGGATCAGGGGAAGCAGTACTTC,TRBV19,.,.,TRBJ2-7
CASSSNQISGNTIYF,TGTGCCAGCAGCTCAAACCAGATCTCTGGAAACACCATATATTTT,TRBV7-2,.,.,TRBJ1-3
CASSRRWGNNQPQHF,TGTGCCAGCAGCAGAAGGTGGGGGAACAATCAGCCCCAGCATTTT,TRBV6-1,.,.,TRBJ1-5
CASSPGGHNEQFF,TGTGCCAGCTCACCGGGAGGACACAATGAGCAGTTCTTC,TRBV18,.,.,TRBJ2-1
CASSLRGGTDTQYF,TGTGCCAGCAGCTTACGGGGGGGCACAGATACGCAGTATTTT,TRBV13,TRBD2,.,TRBJ2-3
CASKGGRFGNTIYF,TGTGCCAGCAAAGGGGGCAGGTTTGGAAACACCATATATTTT,TRBV6-5,TRBD1,.,TRBJ1-3
CASSFLGVDEQFF,TGTGCCAGCAGCTTTCTAGGCGTCGATGAGCAGTTCTTC,TRBV7-9,.,.,TRBJ2-1
CASRGLGRRDGDTQYF,TGCGCCAGCAGGGGACTAGGTCGTAGGGATGGAGATACGCAGTATTTT,TRBV5-1,TRBD2,.,TRBJ2-3
CASSPIRTSGSANEQFF,TGTGCCAGCTCACCAATTAGAACTAGCGGGAGCGCTAATGAGCAGTTCTTC,TRBV18,TRBD2,.,TRBJ2-1
CASRGTGVVNTEAFF,TGTGCCAGTAGGGGGACAGGGGTTGTGAACACTGAAGCTTTCTTT,TRBV19,TRBD1,.,TRBJ1-1
CSGEREPPYNEQFF,TGCAGCGGTGAGCGGGAGCCACCCTACAATGAGCAGTTCTTC,TRBV29-1,TRBD2,.,TRBJ2-1
CASSQDRYMNTEAFF,TGCGCCAGCAGCCAAGATCGATACATGAACACTGAAGCTTTCTTT,TRBV4-1,.,.,TRBJ1-1
CASSLAHGNYEQFF,TGTGCCAGCAGCTTAGCGCACGGCAATTATGAGCAGTTCTTC,TRBV7-8,.,.,TRBJ2-1
CASSLEGQYF,TGTGCCAGCAGCTTGGAAGGGCAGTATTTT,TRBV5-6,.,.,TRBJ2-3
CASSVRDSSYNEQFF,TGTGCCAGCAGCGTCCGGGACAGCTCCTACAATGAGCAGTTCTTC,TRBV5-5,TRBD1,.,TRBJ2-1
CASKGGGIEKLFF,TGTGCCAGCAAGGGGGGGGGCATTGAAAAACTGTTTTTT,TRBV2,.,.,TRBJ1-4
CASSYLAPSGGYTF,TGTGCCAGCAGTTACTTAGCCCCGAGTGGTGGCTACACCTTC,TRBV6-6,.,.,TRBJ1-2
CASSLESSGKDTQYF,TGTGCCAGCAGCTTAGAGTCCAGCGGGAAGGATACGCAGTATTTT,TRBV7-3,TRBD2,few,TRBJ2-3
CSVERGSLVRETQYF,TGCAGCGTTGAGCGAGGGTCTTTAGTAAGGGAGACCCAGTACTTC,TRBV29-1,.,.,TRBJ2-5
CASSDPGGSSYEQYF,TGTGCCAGCAGTGACCCGGGGGGGAGCTCCTACGAGCAGTACTTC,TRBV2,TRBD2,once,TRBJ2-7
CASRDLPQETQYF,TGTGCCAGCCGGGACCTGCCCCAAGAGACCCAGTACTTC,TRBV2,.,.,TRBJ2-5
CASSSWRAWETQYF,TGTGCCAGCAGCTCCTGGAGGGCTTGGGAGACCCAGTACTTC,TRBV7-2,.,.,TRBJ2-5
CASRGGTGEGYTF,TGTGCCAGCAGGGGAGGGACAGGGGAAGGCTACACCTTC,TRBV2,TRBD1,few,TRBJ1-2
CASSFPAPGGSYEQYF,TGCGCCAGCAGCTTTCCGGCCCCAGGGGGCTCCTACGAGCAGTACTTC,TRBV4-1,TRBD1,.,TRBJ2-7
CASSVEAQSSGNTIYF,TGTGCCAGCAGCGTAGAAGCTCAGAGCTCTGGAAACACCATATATTTT,TRBV9,.,.,TRBJ1-3
CASSLKRIQGAGTGELFF,TGCGCCAGCAGCTTGAAACGAATCCAGGGGGCCGGGACCGGGGAGCTGTTTTTT,TRBV5-1,TRBD1,.,TRBJ2-2
CASSPGTAGFGNTIYF,TGTGCCAGCTCACCAGGAACGGCGGGCTTCGGAAACACCATATATTTT,TRBV18,.,.,TRBJ1-3
CASSLGLASSYNEQFF,TGTGCCAGCAGCTTGGGACTAGCGAGCTCCTACAATGAGCAGTTCTTC,TRBV5-4,TRBD2,.,TRBJ2-1
CASSPSGVRRTEAFF,TGTGCCAGCAGCCCATCAGGGGTGCGGAGGACTGAAGCTTTCTTT,TRBV7-2,.,.,TRBJ1-1
CASSPEDRGGYGYTF,TGTGCCAGCTCACCCGAGGACAGGGGTGGGTATGGCTACACCTTC,TRBV18,TRBD1,.,TRBJ1-2
CASSQDKRDTQYF,TGTGCCAGCAGCCAAGATAAGCGAGATACGCAGTATTTT,TRBV4-2,.,.,TRBJ2-3
CATSREAGGIYNEQFF,TGTGCCACCAGCAGAGAGGCAGGGGGCATCTACAATGAGCAGTTCTTC,TRBV15,TRBD1,.,TRBJ2-1
CASSPRADSYNEQFF,TGTGCCAGCTCACCACGAGCAGACTCCTACAATGAGCAGTTCTTC,TRBV18,.,.,TRBJ2-1
CASSIVGAGYGYTF,TGTGCCAGTAGTATTGTAGGGGCTGGCTATGGCTACACCTTC,TRBV19,.,.,TRBJ1-2
CASSLQGVTSVEQFF,TGTGCCAGCAGCTTACAGGGGGTGACTAGCGTTGAGCAGTTCTTC,TRBV7-3,.,.,TRBJ2-1
CASGGYTF,TGTGCCAGCGGTGGCTACACCTTC,TRBV6-6,.,.,TRBJ1-2
CATRGGARPGELFF,TGTGCCACCAGGGGGGGGGCGCGTCCCGGGGAGCTGTTTTTT,TRBV28,.,.,TRBJ2-2
CASSSGLSSYNEQFF,TGTGCCAGCAGTTCGGGACTGAGCTCCTACAATGAGCAGTTCTTC,TRBV27,.,.,TRBJ2-1
CATSPVRGVTQPQHF,TGTGCCACCAGCCCGGTTCGGGGGGTCACTCAGCCCCAGCATTTT,TRBV15,.,.,TRBJ1-5
CASSLSGISYNEQFF,TGTGCCAGCAGCTTAAGTGGGATTTCCTACAATGAGCAGTTCTTC,TRBV7-2,.,.,TRBJ2-1